The T cell receptor (beta chain) described here comes from a study of technical replicates of blood from several donors. Clones were sequenced by immunoSEQ multiplex PCR, and TCRdb holds only the in-frame ones, with some missing. The data contain tens of thousands of clones, about 93% of them singletons. This clonotype originated in a human donor in good health. Sample: T cells isolated from PBMCs.

CDR3 residues: CASRIQGQETQYF. CDR3 DNA: TGTGCCAGCAGAATACAGGGTCAGGAGACCCAGTACTTC. The chain joins TRBV7-8 to TRBJ2-5; tentative D call: TRBD1 (6 bases). Germline CDR1 reads SGHVS; CDR2 reads FQNEAQ. The CDR3 loop spans 13 amino acids. Trimming removed 6 bases at V and 5 bases at J, with 13 bases between.